The clone carrying this TCR beta chain was observed a few times. Authors' analysis steps: The assay estimated nucleated cells by amplifying reference gene primers. Data came from immunoSEQ multiplex PCR; TCRdb stores just in-frame clones and leaves some out. The V and J calls and clone size were taken over from that table, and D and trimming were inferred from the DNA. The sample carries fewer than 150,000 clones, 70% to 80% recorded once. The data originate from a study of blood T cell repertoires in COVID-19. Across the study: The samples span acute and convalescent COVID-19 from the United States, Italy and Spain. The analysed material was cDNA or gDNA that came from T cells, B-cell-depleted T cells, or PBMCs.

The CDR3 is 17 amino acids. The junction had 7 bases not matched to a gene; V was cut back by 5 bases and J by 0 bases. The germline V gene encodes CDR1 SGHVS and CDR2 FNYEAQ. The sequenced material came from peripheral blood. The chain uses TRBV7-6 and TRBJ2-7; 13 bases are shared with TRBD2. The origin of this receptor is a man in his sixties or seventies with acute or convalescent COVID-19. The CDR3 nucleotides read TGTGCCAGCAGCACGGGACTAGCGGGACCCTACTCCTACGAGCAGTACTTC. As protein: CASSTGLAGPYSYEQYF.